This entry describes one T cell receptor beta chain. As yet, its antigen is unknown. Time point of the sample: blood 2 weeks post-SBRT. Treatment here: 15 Gy SBRT to primary tumor, nephrectomy 4 weeks later. Serial blood draws occurred at baseline and 2 and 4 weeks post-SBRT. The patient's renal cell carcinoma had clear cell pathology. These data belong to a study of radiation and T cells in renal cell carcinoma. Across the whole study: Nephrectomy followed 15 Gy stereotactic body radiation by 4 weeks. Study-wide results and limits: Top tumor clonotypes rose in blood 2 weeks post-radiation, then contracted.

The ends lost 0 bases at V and 6 bases at J; junction bases unmatched: 0. This CDR3 region has 15 residues. Germline lookup yields CDR1 SGHNT and CDR2 YENEEA. Clones were read by immunoSEQ multiplex PCR, and TCRdb kept only the in-frame ones, dropping some. The sample has some 130,000 clones; more than 80% are singletons. The rearrangement uses TRBV11-3 and TRBJ2-2; 11 bases agree with TRBD1. The sequencing here drew on blood, taken from a patient whose treatment included radiotherapy and nephrectomy. This receptor was identified in a woman in her sixties with renal cell carcinoma. The CDR3 DNA follows: TGTGCCAGCAGCTTAGAGGGACAGGGGGCCGGGGAGCTGTTTTTT. Encoded protein: CASSLEGQGAGELFF.